The rows below give T cell receptor beta chains drawn from one sample of a study of cytomegalovirus exposure and HLA in healthy donors. Only in-frame clones appear in the TCRdb table, and some are missing; sequencing was by immunoSEQ multiplex PCR. Among 140,000 to 150,000 clones listed, roughly 80% were seen once. Sequencing was carried out using PBMCs. Every receptor here comes from a man aged 35-49 years in good health and CMV-seronegative. Each CDR3 is given with its conserved first and last residue. D genes are given only for firm matches. Rows may omit the clone size; those that give it use once, few, many or a size class.

size | D | J | V | CDR3 | DNA
- | TRBD1 | TRBJ1-3 | TRBV4-1 | CASSQVGGPSGNTIYF | TGCGCCAGCAGCCAAGTAGGGGGCCCCTCTGGAAACACCATATATTTT
- | - | TRBJ1-5 | TRBV30 | CAWSEQAFSNQPQHF | TGTGCCTGGAGTGAACAGGCGTTTAGCAATCAGCCCCAGCATTTT
- | - | TRBJ2-3 | TRBV6-6 | CASSYSRVVGTDTQYF | TGTGCCAGCAGTTACTCGAGGGTAGTCGGCACAGATACGCAGTATTTT
- | TRBD2 | TRBJ2-3 | TRBV4-1 | CASSQDLLAGGSTDTQYF | TGCGCCAGCAGCCAAGATCTCCTAGCGGGGGGAAGCACAGATACGCAGTATTTT
- | - | TRBJ1-4 | TRBV11-2 | CASNSRGPSLNKLFF | TGTGCCAGCAACAGCCGCGGGCCTAGTCTGAATAAACTGTTTTTT
- | TRBD1 | TRBJ2-7 | TRBV7-9 | CASSRQGANEQYF | TGTGCCAGCAGTCGACAGGGGGCCAACGAGCAGTACTTC
few | - | TRBJ1-5 | TRBV7-2 | CASSSYSNQPQHF | TGTGCCAGCAGCTCGTATAGCAATCAGCCCCAGCATTTT
- | - | TRBJ2-1 | TRBV5-8 | CASTAGLGPLNEQFF | TGTGCCAGCACCGCAGGGCTAGGACCCCTCAATGAGCAGTTCTTC
- | TRBD1 | TRBJ1-1 | TRBV29-1 | CSARTGDTEAFF | TGCAGCGCTAGGACAGGGGACACTGAAGCTTTCTTT
once | - | TRBJ2-1 | TRBV6-1 | CASSEWGGEVYNEQFF | TGTGCCAGCAGTGAATGGGGGGGCGAGGTATACAATGAGCAGTTCTTC
few | TRBD2 | TRBJ2-3 | TRBV7-8 | CASSFYERGPDTQYF | TGTGCCAGCAGCTTCTATGAGCGGGGGCCAGATACGCAGTATTTT
- | - | TRBJ2-5 | TRBV6-5 | CASSYSMVQGGTQYF | TGTGCCAGCAGTTACTCGATGGTTCAGGGTGGTACCCAGTACTTC
- | TRBD1 | TRBJ1-3 | TRBV5-1 | CASSYGSGRGTNSGNTIYF | TGCGCCAGCAGCTATGGGAGTGGCAGGGGGACAAACTCTGGAAACACCATATATTTT
- | - | TRBJ2-7 | TRBV6-1 | CASSDHSGWEQYF | TGTGCCAGCAGTGACCACTCGGGGTGGGAGCAGTACTTC
- | - | TRBJ2-3 | TRBV5-1 | CASSLVGDTQYF | TGCGCCAGCAGCTTGGTCGGAGATACGCAGTATTTT
few | TRBD1 | TRBJ1-2 | TRBV5-4 | CASSEGTAALRGYTF | TGTGCCAGCAGCGAGGGGACAGCAGCACTACGGGGCTACACCTTC
- | TRBD2 | TRBJ2-1 | TRBV4-3 | CASSLKLDSLAGNNEQFF | TGCGCCAGCAGCCTAAAGTTAGATTCGCTAGCGGGGAACAATGAGCAGTTCTTC
- | TRBD2 | TRBJ2-3 | TRBV5-4 | CASSLAGGGTDTQYF | TGTGCCAGCAGCTTGGCGGGGGGTGGCACAGATACGCAGTATTTT
- | TRBD2 | TRBJ2-2 | TRBV7-9 | CASSSLAGANTGELFF | TGTGCCAGCAGCTCTCTAGCGGGGGCTAACACCGGGGAGCTGTTTTTT
once | TRBD1 | TRBJ1-2 | TRBV28 | CASSLPWTGSGYTF | TGTGCCAGCAGTTTACCTTGGACAGGGAGCGGCTACACCTTC
- | - | TRBJ1-3 | TRBV5-4 | CASSLVGTGVDTIYF | TGTGCCAGCAGCTTGGTCGGGACGGGGGTAGACACCATATATTTT
- | - | TRBJ1-2 | TRBV2 | CASRGAAVGYGYTF | TGTGCCAGCAGGGGGGCCGCGGTCGGCTATGGCTACACCTTC
- | TRBD1 | TRBJ1-6 | TRBV9 | CASSPRDRANSPLHF | TGTGCCAGCAGCCCGAGGGACAGAGCGAATTCACCCCTCCACTTT
- | TRBD1 | TRBJ2-3 | TRBV19 | CASSGGRTGATDTQYF | TGTGCCAGTAGTGGGGGCCGGACAGGTGCAACAGATACGCAGTATTTT
- | - | TRBJ2-1 | TRBV5-4 | CASSPGTYNEQFF | TGTGCCAGCAGCCCCGGGACTTACAATGAGCAGTTCTTC
- | - | TRBJ1-5 | TRBV5-5 | CASSQDTYSNQPQHF | TGTGCCAGCAGCCAGGACACATATAGCAATCAGCCCCAGCATTTT
- | - | TRBJ1-4 | TRBV15 | CATSRGQNNEKLFF | TGTGCCACCAGCAGAGGACAGAATAATGAAAAACTGTTTTTT
- | - | TRBJ2-3 | TRBV5-1 | CASSLGLSTDTQYF | TGCGCCAGCAGCCTGGGACTTAGCACAGATACGCAGTATTTT
- | - | TRBJ2-7 | TRBV19 | CASSIRVPYEQYF | TGTGCCAGTAGTATCCGGGTTCCCTACGAGCAGTACTTC
- | TRBD2 | TRBJ2-7 | TRBV2 | CASRGGGVIEQYF | TGTGCCAGCAGGGGTGGGGGGGTGATCGAGCAGTACTTC
few | - | TRBJ1-2 | TRBV5-1 | CASSQRQGPEGYTF | TGCGCCAGCAGCCAACGGCAGGGGCCGGAAGGCTACACCTTC
- | - | TRBJ2-2 | TRBV7-6 | CASSLAGPTGELFF | TGTGCCAGCAGCTTAGCGGGGCCCACCGGGGAGCTGTTTTTT
- | TRBD2 | TRBJ2-2 | TRBV7-2 | CASSVRLAGGPGELFF | TGTGCCAGCAGCGTACGACTAGCGGGGGGGCCTGGGGAGCTGTTTTTT
- | - | TRBJ1-2 | TRBV9 | CASSEEAAAWYGYTF | TGTGCCAGCAGCGAGGAGGCGGCGGCCTGGTATGGCTACACCTTC
- | - | TRBJ1-4 | TRBV6-1 | CASRAGHRAPKLFF | TGTGCCAGCAGAGCGGGACACCGAGCACCAAAACTGTTTTTT
- | - | TRBJ1-5 | TRBV2 | CASSWGGDGVEGQPQHF | TGTGCCAGCAGTTGGGGGGGGGACGGGGTTGAGGGTCAGCCCCAGCATTTT
- | TRBD1 | TRBJ1-2 | TRBV12-5 | CASGLRVGQDLYGYTF | TGTGCTAGTGGTTTGCGAGTGGGACAGGATTTATATGGCTACACCTTC
- | - | TRBJ1-1 | TRBV28 | CASSLIGSLVAAEAFF | TGTGCCAGCAGTTTAATTGGGAGCCTGGTCGCGGCTGAAGCTTTCTTT
- | TRBD2 | TRBJ2-5 | TRBV5-1 | CASSLSLAGVETQYF | TGCGCCAGCAGCTTGTCACTAGCGGGGGTGGAGACCCAGTACTTC
- | TRBD1 | TRBJ2-2 | TRBV9 | CASSARDRELVLFF | TGTGCCAGCAGCGCTAGGGACAGGGAATTGGTGCTGTTTTTT
- | - | TRBJ1-6 | TRBV28 | CASSPGGLNSPLHF | TGTGCCAGCAGTCCCGGAGGGTTAAATTCACCCCTCCACTTT
few | - | TRBJ2-1 | TRBV5-1 | CASSSRDIDNEQFF | TGCGCCAGCAGCAGCCGGGACATAGACAATGAGCAGTTCTTC
- | TRBD1 | TRBJ1-6 | TRBV14 | CASSQRYDRGSLHF | TGTGCCAGCAGCCAAAGATATGACAGGGGGTCCCTCCACTTT
- | - | TRBJ1-1 | TRBV5-1 | CASSSGTANTEAFF | TGCGCCAGCAGCTCAGGTACGGCGAACACTGAAGCTTTCTTT
- | - | TRBJ2-3 | TRBV19 | CASSGGTDKGSTQYF | TGTGCCAGTAGTGGGGGGACAGACAAGGGCAGTACGCAGTATTTT
once | TRBD1 | TRBJ1-4 | TRBV5-4 | CASGQGATNEKLFF | TGTGCCAGCGGGCAGGGGGCAACTAATGAAAAACTGTTTTTT